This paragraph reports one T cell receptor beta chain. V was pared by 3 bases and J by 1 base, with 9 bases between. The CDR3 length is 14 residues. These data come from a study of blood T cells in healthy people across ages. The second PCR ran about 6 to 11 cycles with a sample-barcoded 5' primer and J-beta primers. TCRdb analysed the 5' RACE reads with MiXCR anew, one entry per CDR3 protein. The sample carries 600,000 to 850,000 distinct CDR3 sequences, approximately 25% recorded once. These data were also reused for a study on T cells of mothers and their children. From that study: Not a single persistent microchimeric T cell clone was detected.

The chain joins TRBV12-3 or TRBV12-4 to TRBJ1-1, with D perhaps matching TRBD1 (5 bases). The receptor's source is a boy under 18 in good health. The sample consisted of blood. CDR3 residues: CASSFVRGNTEAFF. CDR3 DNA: TGTGCCAGCAGTTTTGTTAGGGGGAACACTGAAGCTTTCTTT.